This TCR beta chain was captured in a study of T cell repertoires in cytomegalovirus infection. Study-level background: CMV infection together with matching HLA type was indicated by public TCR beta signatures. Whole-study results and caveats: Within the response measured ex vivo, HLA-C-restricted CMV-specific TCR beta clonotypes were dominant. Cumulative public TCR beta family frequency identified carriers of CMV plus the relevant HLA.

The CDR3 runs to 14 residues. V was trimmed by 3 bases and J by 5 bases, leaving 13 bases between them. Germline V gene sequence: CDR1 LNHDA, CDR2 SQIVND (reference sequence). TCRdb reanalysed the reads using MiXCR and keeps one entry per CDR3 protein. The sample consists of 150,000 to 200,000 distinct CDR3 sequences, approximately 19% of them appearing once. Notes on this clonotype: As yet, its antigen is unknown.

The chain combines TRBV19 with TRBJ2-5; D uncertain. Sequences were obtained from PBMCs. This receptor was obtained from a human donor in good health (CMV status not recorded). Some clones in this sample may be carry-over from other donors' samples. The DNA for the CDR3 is TGTGCCAGTAGTATGAATGGGTTCCGGGAGACCCAGTACTTC. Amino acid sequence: CASSMNGFRETQYF.